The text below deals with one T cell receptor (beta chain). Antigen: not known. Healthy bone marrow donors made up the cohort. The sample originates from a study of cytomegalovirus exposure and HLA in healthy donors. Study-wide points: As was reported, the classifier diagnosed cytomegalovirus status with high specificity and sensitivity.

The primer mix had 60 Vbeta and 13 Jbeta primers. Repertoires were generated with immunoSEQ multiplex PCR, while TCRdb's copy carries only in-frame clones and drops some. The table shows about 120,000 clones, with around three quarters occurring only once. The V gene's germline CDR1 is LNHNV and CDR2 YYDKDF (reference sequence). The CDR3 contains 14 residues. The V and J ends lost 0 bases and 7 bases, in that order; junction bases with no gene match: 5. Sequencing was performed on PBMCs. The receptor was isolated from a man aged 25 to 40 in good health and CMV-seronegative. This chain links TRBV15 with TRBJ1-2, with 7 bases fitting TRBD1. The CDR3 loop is CATSRDGDSPGYTF. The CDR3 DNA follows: TGTGCCACCAGCAGAGATGGGGACAGCCCTGGCTACACCTTC.